This T cell receptor beta chain was observed in a study of blood T cells in healthy people across ages (dated by TCRdb to between 2014 and 2017). Study-wide context: Template switching captured roughly one uniquely barcoded TCR beta cDNA molecule per two T cells in model experiments. Four age groups were formed from the donors: young (average about 15 years), middle-aged (around 40), aged (roughly 56) and long-lived (82). The study measured age-related changes in TCR beta repertoire diversity using deep sequencing normalized with unique cDNA molecular identifiers. Donors of different ages were randomly distributed across sequencing lanes to avoid experimental bias. Using the same blood draw, the study looked at two additional independent replicas of 1 million unique cDNA reads for two donors, one aged 18 to 30 and the other aged 80 or older.

The library was built by means of 5' RACE. Instrument used: Illumina HiSeq 2500. A second PCR of roughly 7 to 11 cycles was performed with a sample-barcoded 5' primer and a J-beta primer mix. A unique molecular identifier was introduced onto each TCR beta cDNA molecule by a template-switch 5' adaptor carrying 12 random nucleotides. At least 2.5 million CDR3-containing paired-end reads were obtained from each sample. All of the RNA was converted into first-strand cDNA using the Mint cDNA synthesis kit, with a TRBC-specific oligonucleotide serving as the primer. Following uracil-DNA glycosylase treatment, a first 18-cycle PCR with universal primers M1SS and BC2_uni_R was performed on all cDNA. Per the authors' processing: For normalization, 1 million high-quality reads were randomly selected from each sample, with every read carrying a distinct molecular identifier. Reads sharing molecular identifiers were discarded rather than binned into consensus sequences. MiTCR, run with a Q25 quality threshold and the strictest error-elimination algorithm, handled CDR3 identification, clonotype clustering and error correction. A nonparametric unseen species model with Euler transformation was used to estimate lower-bound total TCR beta diversity. TCRdb handled the public reads itself, with Q25 trimming in fastp and clone calling in MiXCR, and kept productive beta chains. Every CDR3 protein is listed once, alongside the most common genes and DNA of its rows. It is TCRdb's table, rather than the study itself, that gives the V and J calls and clone size. The table for this sample lists under 2,000,000 distinct CDR3 sequences; around 50% of them were counted only once. The ten largest make up over 2% of the sample.

Donors were a few dozen systemically healthy Caucasian individuals from Russia aged roughly 6 to 95 years. Each donor gave 8 to 10 milliliters of peripheral blood, drawn into EDTA-treated Vacutainer tubes. PBMCs were isolated by Ficoll-Paque density-gradient centrifugation, with at least 7 million obtained per sample. Trizol reagent was used to extract total RNA from the PBMCs, yielding at least 5.5 micrograms per sample. The percentages of naive CD45RAhigh/CD27high T cells were determined by flow cytometry on a PBMC aliquot from every donor. The paper's findings and limits, for the study overall: Total diversity estimates from one million sequenced T cells were considered lower bounds and underestimates. Observed TCR beta diversity per million T cells fell roughly linearly with age, and a significant reduction was already apparent by age roughly 40. Bulk unsorted PBMC profiling prevented conclusive comparison of naive and antigen-experienced compartments. Observed TCR beta diversity correlated strongly with the percentage of naive T cells measured by flow cytometry. Because the CMV infection status of the donors was unknown, age-related changes in expanded clonotypes may potentially have been confounded. Compared with the aged group, the long-lived group had more naive CD4+ T cells, fewer expanded clones and increased TCR diversity, a pattern suggesting age selection.

Comment on this clonotype: Its antigen is unknown. Per-base quality was not reported, and no clone a single base away is much larger than it.

The germline V gene provides CDR1 SGHTA and CDR2 FQGNSA. From cysteine to phenylalanine, the CDR3 is 15 amino acids long. Of all the DNA, just the CDR3 is kept, 45 bases in frame from base 1. Trimming accounts for 4 bases at V and 1 base at J, while the number of junction bases matched to no gene is 5. The source material was blood. The sequence joins TRBV7-2 to TRBJ1-1; TRBD1 fits 8 bases in the junction. This TCR was recovered from a woman between 40 and 55 years old in good health. The CDR3 protein sequence reads: CASSSRDRGNTEAFF. The nucleotide sequence reads TGTGCCAGCAGCTCTAGAGACAGGGGGAACACTGAAGCTTTCTTT.